This T cell receptor beta chain was documented in a study of blood T cell repertoires in COVID-19. Study details: Acute-phase and convalescent COVID-19 samples originated in the United States, Italy and Spain. T cells, B-cell-depleted T cells, or PBMCs supplied cDNA or gDNA.

As handled by the study authors: Scientists estimated how many nucleated cells there were by amplifying reference gene primers. Produced via immunoSEQ multiplex PCR; TCRdb's table is partial and in-frame only. V and J calls and clone size follow that table, whereas D and trimming were derived from the DNA. The sample records tens of thousands of clones, around 84% being singletons. This receptor was identified in a human donor in a cohort sampled during active COVID-19. Sequences were obtained from peripheral blood.

CDR3 residues: CASSLAGPPGEQYF. CDR3 DNA sequence: TGTGCCAGCAGCTTGGCAGGGCCCCCTGGGGAGCAGTACTTC. This chain connects TRBV5-4 to TRBJ2-7; the D gene is possibly TRBD1 (5 bases). The V gene's germline CDR1 is SGHNT and CDR2 YYREEE (reference sequence). The CDR3 length is 14 residues. The V end lost 0 bases, the J end lost 7 bases, and 14 bases lay between the germline ends.